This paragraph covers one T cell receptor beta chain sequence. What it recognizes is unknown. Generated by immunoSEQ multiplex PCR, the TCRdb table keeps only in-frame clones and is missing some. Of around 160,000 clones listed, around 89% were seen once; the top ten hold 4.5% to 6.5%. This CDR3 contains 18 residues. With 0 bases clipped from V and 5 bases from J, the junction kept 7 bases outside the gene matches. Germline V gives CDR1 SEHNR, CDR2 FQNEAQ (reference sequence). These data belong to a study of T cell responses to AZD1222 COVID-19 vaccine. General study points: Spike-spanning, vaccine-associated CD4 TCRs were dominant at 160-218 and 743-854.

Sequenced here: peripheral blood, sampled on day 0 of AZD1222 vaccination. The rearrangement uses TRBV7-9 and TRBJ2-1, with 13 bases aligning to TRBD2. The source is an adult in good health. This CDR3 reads CASSLAGTSGARDNEQFF. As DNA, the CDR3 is TGTGCCAGCAGCTTAGCGGGGACTAGCGGGGCAAGAGACAATGAGCAGTTCTTC.